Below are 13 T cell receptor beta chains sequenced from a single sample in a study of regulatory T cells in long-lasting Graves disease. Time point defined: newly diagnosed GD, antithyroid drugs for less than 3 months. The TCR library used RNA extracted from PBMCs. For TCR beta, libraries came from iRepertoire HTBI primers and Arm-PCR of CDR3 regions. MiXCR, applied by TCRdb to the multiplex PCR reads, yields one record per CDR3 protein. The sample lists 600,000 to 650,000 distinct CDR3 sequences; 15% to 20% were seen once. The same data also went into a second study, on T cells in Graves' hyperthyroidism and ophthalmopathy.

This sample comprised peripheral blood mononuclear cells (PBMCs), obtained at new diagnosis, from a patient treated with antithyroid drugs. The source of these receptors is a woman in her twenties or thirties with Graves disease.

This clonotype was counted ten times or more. The CDR3 reads CASSYGLAGRGTDTQYF. In DNA, the CDR3 is TGTGCCAGCAGTTACGGTCTAGCGGGAAGGGGCACAGATACGCAGTATTTT. V and J are TRBV6-9 and TRBJ2-3; 9 bases are shared with TRBD2. Per the germline V gene, CDR1 is MNHGY and CDR2 is SVAAGI. This CDR3 has 17 amino acids. Trimming at V came to 3 bases and at J to 1 base, leaving 8 bases not matched to a gene.

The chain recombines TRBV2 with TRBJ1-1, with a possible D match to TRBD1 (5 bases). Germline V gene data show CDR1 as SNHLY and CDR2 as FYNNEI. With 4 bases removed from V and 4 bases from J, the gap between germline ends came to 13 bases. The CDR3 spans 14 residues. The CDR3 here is CASSVGGRGTEAFF. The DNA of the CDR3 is TGTGCCAGCAGTGTTGGGGGAAGGGGCACTGAAGCTTTCTTT.

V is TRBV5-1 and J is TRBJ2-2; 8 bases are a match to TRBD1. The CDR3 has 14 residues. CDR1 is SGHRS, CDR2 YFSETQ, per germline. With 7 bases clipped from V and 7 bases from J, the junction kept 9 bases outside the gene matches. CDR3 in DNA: TGCGCCAGCTCGCGGACAGGGAGTGGCGGGGAGCTGTTTTTT. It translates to CASSRTGSGGELFF.

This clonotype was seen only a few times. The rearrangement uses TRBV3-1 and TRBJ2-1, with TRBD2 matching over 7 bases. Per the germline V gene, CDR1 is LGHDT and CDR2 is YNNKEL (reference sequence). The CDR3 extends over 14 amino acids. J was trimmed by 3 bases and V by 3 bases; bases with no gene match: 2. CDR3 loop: CASSHTSDYNEQFF. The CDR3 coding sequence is TGTGCCAGCAGCCATACTAGCGACTACAATGAGCAGTTCTTC.

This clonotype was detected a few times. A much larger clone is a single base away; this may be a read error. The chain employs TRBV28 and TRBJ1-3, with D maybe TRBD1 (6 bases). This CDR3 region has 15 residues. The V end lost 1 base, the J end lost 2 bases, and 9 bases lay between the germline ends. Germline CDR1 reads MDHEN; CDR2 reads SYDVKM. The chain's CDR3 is CASSLSGGPGNTIYF. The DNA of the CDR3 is TGTGCCAGCAGTTTATCTGGGGGCCCTGGAAACACCATATATTTT.

The DNA of the CDR3 is TGTGCCAGCAGTCCAAGAACACGGAACACTGAAGCTTTCTTT. It specifies CASSPRTRNTEAFF. This chain links TRBV12-3 or TRBV12-4 with TRBJ1-1; unclear D gene. V lost 5 bases, J lost 1 base, and 11 bases lay in between. The CDR3 length is 14 residues.

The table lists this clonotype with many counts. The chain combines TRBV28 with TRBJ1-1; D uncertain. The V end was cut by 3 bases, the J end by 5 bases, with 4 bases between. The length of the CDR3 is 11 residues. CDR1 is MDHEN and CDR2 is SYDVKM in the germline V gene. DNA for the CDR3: TGTGCCAGCAGTTTTCTGACTGAAGCTTTCTTT. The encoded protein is CASSFLTEAFF.

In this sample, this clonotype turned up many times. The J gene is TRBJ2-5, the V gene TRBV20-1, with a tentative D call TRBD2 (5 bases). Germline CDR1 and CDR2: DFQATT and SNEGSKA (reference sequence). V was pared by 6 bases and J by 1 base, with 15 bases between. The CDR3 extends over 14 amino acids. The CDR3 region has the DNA TGCAGTGCCAGCGGTGGCGGACTCCAAGAGACCCAGTACTTC. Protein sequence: CSASGGGLQETQYF.

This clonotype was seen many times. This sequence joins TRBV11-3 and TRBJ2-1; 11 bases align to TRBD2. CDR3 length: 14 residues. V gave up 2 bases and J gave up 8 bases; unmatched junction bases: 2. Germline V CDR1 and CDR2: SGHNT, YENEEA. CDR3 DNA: TGTGCCAGCAGCTTAACTAGCGGGAGCTATGAGCAGTTCTTC. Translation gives CASSLTSGSYEQFF.

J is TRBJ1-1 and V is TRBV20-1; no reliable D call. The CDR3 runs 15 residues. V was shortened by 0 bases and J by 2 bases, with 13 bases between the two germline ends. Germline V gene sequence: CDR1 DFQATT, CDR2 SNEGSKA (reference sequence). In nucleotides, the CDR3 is TGCAGTGCTAGAGATCCCGGGTCCACTAACACTGAAGCTTTCTTT. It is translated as CSARDPGSTNTEAFF.

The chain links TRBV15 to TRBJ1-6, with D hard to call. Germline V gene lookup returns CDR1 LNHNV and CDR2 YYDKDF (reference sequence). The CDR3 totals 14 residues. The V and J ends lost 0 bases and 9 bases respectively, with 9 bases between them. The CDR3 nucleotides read TGTGCCACCAGCAGAGATCCAGGAGGTTCACCCCTCCACTTT. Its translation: CATSRDPGGSPLHF.

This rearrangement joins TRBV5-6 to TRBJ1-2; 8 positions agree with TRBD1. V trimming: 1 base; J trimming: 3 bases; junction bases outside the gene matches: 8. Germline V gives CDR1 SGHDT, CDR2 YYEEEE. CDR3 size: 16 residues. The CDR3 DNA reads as TGTGCCAGCAGCTTGTTCGAGACAGGGGTATACTATGGCTACACCTTC. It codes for CASSLFETGVYYGYTF.

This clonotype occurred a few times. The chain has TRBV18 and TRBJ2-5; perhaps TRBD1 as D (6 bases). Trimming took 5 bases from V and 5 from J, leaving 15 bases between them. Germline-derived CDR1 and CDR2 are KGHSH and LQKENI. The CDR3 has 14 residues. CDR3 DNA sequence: TGTGCCAGCTCATGGACAGACCTTTGGGAGACCCAGTACTTC. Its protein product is CASSWTDLWETQYF.